This record concerns one T cell receptor beta chain sequence. This entry comes from a study of blood T cell repertoires in COVID-19. On the study more broadly: Sites across the United States, Italy and Spain contributed samples from acute and convalescent COVID-19. T cells, B-cell-depleted T cells, or PBMCs supplied cDNA or gDNA.

The authors' processing: Amplification from reference gene primers served as the basis for estimated nucleated cell counts. Libraries were prepared by immunoSEQ multiplex PCR; TCRdb keeps only in-frame clonotypes and omits some of them. For V, J and clone size, that table is used; D and trimming come from the DNA. This table holds 100,000 or so clones, roughly 89% found once. Trimming removed 0 bases at V and 9 bases at J, with 9 bases between. Germline loops: CDR1 LNHDA, CDR2 SQIVND (reference sequence). This CDR3 has 14 residues. This receptor was obtained from a man aged 70 or older with active or convalescent COVID-19. The chain employs TRBV19 and TRBJ1-6, with D uncertain. The sequencing sample was made of peripheral blood. As DNA, the CDR3 is TGTGCCAGTAGTATAGACCGGCGAGGTTCACCCCTCCACTTT. Its protein is CASSIDRRGSPLHF.